The 8 T cell receptor beta chains below come from one sample, sequenced in a study of T-cell reconstitution after alpha-beta-depleted transplantation in children. Preparation of the TCRbeta library involved a method that used unique molecular identifiers. A single record per CDR3 protein comes from TCRdb applying MiXCR to the PCR reads. The table lists 670,000 or so distinct CDR3 sequences, over 10% of them singletons. Material: PBMCs, obtained before TCRalphabeta/CD19-depleted stem cell transplant. Receptors were obtained from a girl between 2 and 10 years old with congenital amegakaryocytic thrombocytopenia, due to receive a stem cell transplant.

This clonotype was seen a handful of times. The chain recombines TRBV20-1 with TRBJ2-1; D possibly corresponds to TRBD2 (5 bases). Germline V gene sequence: CDR1 DFQATT, CDR2 SNEGSKA (reference sequence). V lost 6 bases and J 2 bases, leaving 11 bases between the germline ends. There are 13 residues in the CDR3. This CDR3 reads CSAEIGTYNEQFF. The DNA of the CDR3 is TGCAGTGCCGAGATCGGGACCTACAATGAGCAGTTCTTC.

This clonotype appeared many times. The junction differs from germline at one of its ends, possibly a read error. This chain links TRBV20-1 with TRBJ2-3; 9 bases line up with TRBD2. Germline CDR1 reads DFQATT; CDR2 reads SNEGSKA (reference sequence). This CDR3 contains 14 residues. The CDR3 sequence: CRATSGPSTDTQYF. The CDR3 DNA is TGCAGGGCTACTAGCGGGCCTAGCACAGATACGCAGTATTTT.

In its sample, this clonotype was seen many times. The V gene is TRBV30, the J gene TRBJ2-7; 10 positions match TRBD2. Germline CDR1 is GTSNPN and CDR2 is SVGIG (reference sequence). V lost 2 bases and J lost 7; bases outside the gene matches: 11. This CDR3 is built from 15 residues. DNA of the CDR3: TGTGCCTGGAGTTTCCGCCTAGCGGGAGAGGTTGAGCAGTACTTC. This sequence encodes CAWSFRLAGEVEQYF.

This clonotype was recorded many times. The V and J genes are TRBV5-1 and TRBJ2-5, with 8 bases aligning to TRBD1. Germline V gene lookup returns CDR1 SGHRS and CDR2 YFSETQ. V trimming: 4 bases; J trimming: 4 bases; junction bases outside the gene matches: 18. The CDR3 loop spans 18 amino acids. CDR3 nucleotides: TGCGCCAGCAGCAAACGTGGACAGGGACGAATATTTGGAGAGACCCAGTACTTC. It codes for CASSKRGQGRIFGETQYF.

This clonotype was observed a few times. The CDR3 loop reads CSARDPVAGGSTDTQYF. The CDR3 region has the DNA TGCAGTGCTAGAGATCCGGTCGCGGGTGGTAGCACAGATACGCAGTATTTT. The chain carries TRBV20-1 and TRBJ2-3; a possible D gene is TRBD2 (5 bases). The CDR3 is made up of 17 amino acids. V gave up 0 bases and J gave up 0 bases, with 16 bases separating them. CDR1 is DFQATT, CDR2 SNEGSKA, per germline (reference sequence).

There are a few counts of this clonotype. V is TRBV7-9 and J is TRBJ1-1; TRBD1 might be the D (5 bases). The CDR3 sequence is 16 residues long. The V and J ends lost 5 bases and 6 bases respectively, with 22 bases between them. CDR1 and CDR2 (germline): SEHNR, FQNEAQ (reference sequence). CDR3 coding DNA: TGTGCCAGCAGCCCTCGCCAAGGGAACAGGATGGCTGAAGCTTTCTTT. It specifies CASSPRQGNRMAEAFF.

Comments on this clonotype: Possible read error: a much larger clone is one base away. This is likely a read error, given that the CDR3 carries no conserved phenylalanine or tryptophan at its end. The CDR3, as DNA: TGTGCCAGCAGCGCCCGGCTGCGGGAAGGTAATGAGCAGTTCCTC. Protein: CASSARLREGNEQFL. The rearrangement joins TRBV7-6 to TRBJ2-1; D may be TRBD2 (6 bases). V was pared by 5 bases and J by 7 bases, with 18 bases between. The CDR3 loop spans 15 amino acids. Germline CDR1 is SGHVS and CDR2 is FNYEAQ.

With respect to this clonotype: A read error may be the cause here, since a much bigger clone is one base away. This chain uses TRBV11-1 with TRBJ2-1; 9 bases map to TRBD2. The CDR3 extends over 15 amino acids. Germline assignment: CDR1 SGHAT and CDR2 FQDESV (reference sequence). J lost 6 bases, V lost 5 bases, and 8 bases had no gene match. The CDR3 sequence is CASSLQSGGTNEQFF. CDR3 DNA: TGTGCCAGCAGCCTCCAAAGCGGGGGGACCAATGAGCAGTTCTTC.